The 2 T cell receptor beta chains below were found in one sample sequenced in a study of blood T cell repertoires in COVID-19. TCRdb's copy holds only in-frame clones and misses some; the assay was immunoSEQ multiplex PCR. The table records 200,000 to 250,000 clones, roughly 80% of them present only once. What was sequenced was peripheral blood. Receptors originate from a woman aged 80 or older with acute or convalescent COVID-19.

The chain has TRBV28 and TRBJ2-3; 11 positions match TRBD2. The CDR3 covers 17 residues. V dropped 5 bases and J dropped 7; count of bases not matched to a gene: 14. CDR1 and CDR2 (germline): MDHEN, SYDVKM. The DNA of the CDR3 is TGTGCCAGCAGTATAAAACTAGCGGGAGCCAGGGGGAATACGCAGTATTTT. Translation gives CASSIKLAGARGNTQYF. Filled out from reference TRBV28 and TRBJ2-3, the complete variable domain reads DVKVTQSSRYLVKRTGEKVFLECVQDMDHENMFWYRQDPGLGLRLIYFSYDVKMKEKGDIPEGYSVSREKKERFSLILESASTNQTSMYLCASSIKLAGARGNTQYFGPGTRLTVL.

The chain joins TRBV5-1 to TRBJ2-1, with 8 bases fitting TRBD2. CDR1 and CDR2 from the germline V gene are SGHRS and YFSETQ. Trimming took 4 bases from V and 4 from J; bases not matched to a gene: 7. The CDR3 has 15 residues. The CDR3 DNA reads TGCGCCAGCAGCCAGGAAGCGGGAGCGTACAATGAGCAGTTCTTC. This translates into CASSQEAGAYNEQFF.